The clone carrying this T cell receptor (beta chain) was recorded a few times. The antigen is undetermined. The data belong to a study of response to subunit inactivated influenza vaccine. TCRdb processed the RT-PCR reads anew with MiXCR; each CDR3 protein has one entry. The sample holds about 480,000 distinct CDR3 sequences, over 9.5% seen once. The study's findings and limits: Few new T cells, the authors suggested, are recruited by each seasonal influenza vaccination.

The sequence was obtained from a middle-aged man who received an inactivated influenza vaccine. The starting material was PBMCs from blood, obtained about 6 weeks after vaccination.

DNA for the CDR3: TGCAGTGCTCCCAAGTTGAACACTGAAGCTTTCTTT. It yields the protein CSAPKLNTEAFF. The V call is TRBV20-1, the J call TRBJ1-1, with D hard to call. Trimming cost V 5 bases and J 0 bases, with 7 bases left between them. The CDR3 runs 12 residues. CDR1 is DFQATT, CDR2 SNEGSKA, per germline (reference sequence).